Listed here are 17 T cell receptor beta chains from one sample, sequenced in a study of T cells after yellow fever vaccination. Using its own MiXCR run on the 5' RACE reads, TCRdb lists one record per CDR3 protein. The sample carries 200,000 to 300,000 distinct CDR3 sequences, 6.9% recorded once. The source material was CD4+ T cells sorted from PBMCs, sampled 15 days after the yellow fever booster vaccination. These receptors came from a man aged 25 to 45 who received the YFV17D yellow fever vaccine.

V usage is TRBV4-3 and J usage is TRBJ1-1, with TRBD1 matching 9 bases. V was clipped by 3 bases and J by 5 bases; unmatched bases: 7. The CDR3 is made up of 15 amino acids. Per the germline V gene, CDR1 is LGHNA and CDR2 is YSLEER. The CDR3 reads CASSQDGQGRTEAFF. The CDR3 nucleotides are TGCGCCAGCAGCCAGGATGGACAGGGGCGAACTGAAGCTTTCTTT.

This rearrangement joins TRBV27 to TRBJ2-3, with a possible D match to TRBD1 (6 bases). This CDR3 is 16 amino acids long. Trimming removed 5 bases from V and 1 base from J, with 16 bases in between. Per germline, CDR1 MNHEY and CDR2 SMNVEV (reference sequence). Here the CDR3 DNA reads TGTGCCAGCAGTCTCACAGGGTTTGAGGGCACAGATACGCAGTATTTT. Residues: CASSLTGFEGTDTQYF.

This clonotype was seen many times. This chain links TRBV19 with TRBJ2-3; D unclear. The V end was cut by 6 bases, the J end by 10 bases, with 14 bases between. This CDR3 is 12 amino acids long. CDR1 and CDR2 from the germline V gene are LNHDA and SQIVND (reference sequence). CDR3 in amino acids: CASSQAKMAQYF. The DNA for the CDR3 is TGTGCCAGTAGCCAAGCGAAGATGGCGCAGTATTTT.

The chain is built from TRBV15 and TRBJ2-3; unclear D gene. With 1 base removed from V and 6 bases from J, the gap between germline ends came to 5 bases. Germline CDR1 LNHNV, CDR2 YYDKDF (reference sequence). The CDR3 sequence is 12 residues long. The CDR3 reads CATSRVRDTQYF. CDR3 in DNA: TGTGCCACCAGCAGAGTACGGGATACGCAGTATTTT.

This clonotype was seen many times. In nucleotides, the CDR3 is TGTGCCAGCAGACACGAGAGCAGAGGCCGGACTACTAAAGAGACCCAGTACTTC. It translates to CASRHESRGRTTKETQYF. The chain has TRBV6-2 or TRBV6-3 and TRBJ2-5, with D possibly matching TRBD2 (6 bases). The CDR3 consists of 18 residues. Per germline, CDR1 MNHEY and CDR2 SVGEGT. Trimming cost V 6 bases and J 3 bases, with 26 bases left between them.

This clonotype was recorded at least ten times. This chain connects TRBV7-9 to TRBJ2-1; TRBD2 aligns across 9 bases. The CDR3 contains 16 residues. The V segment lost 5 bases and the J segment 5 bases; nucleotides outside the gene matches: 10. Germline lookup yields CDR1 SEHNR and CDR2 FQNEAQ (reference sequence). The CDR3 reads CASSPLSGSRDNEQFF. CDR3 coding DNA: TGTGCCAGCAGCCCCCTTAGCGGGAGTAGGGACAATGAGCAGTTCTTC.

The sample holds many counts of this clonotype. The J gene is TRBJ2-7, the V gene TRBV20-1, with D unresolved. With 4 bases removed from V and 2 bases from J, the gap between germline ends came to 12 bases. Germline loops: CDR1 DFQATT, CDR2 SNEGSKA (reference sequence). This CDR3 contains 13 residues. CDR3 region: CSATPYYPYEQYF. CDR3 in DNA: TGCAGTGCTACCCCGTACTATCCCTACGAGCAGTACTTC.

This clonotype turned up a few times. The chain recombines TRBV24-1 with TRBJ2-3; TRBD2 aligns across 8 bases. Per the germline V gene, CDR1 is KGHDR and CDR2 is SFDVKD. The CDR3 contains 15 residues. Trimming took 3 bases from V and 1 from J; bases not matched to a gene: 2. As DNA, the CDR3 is TGTGCCACCAGTGATGGAGCGGGAGGCACAGATACGCAGTATTTT. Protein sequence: CATSDGAGGTDTQYF.

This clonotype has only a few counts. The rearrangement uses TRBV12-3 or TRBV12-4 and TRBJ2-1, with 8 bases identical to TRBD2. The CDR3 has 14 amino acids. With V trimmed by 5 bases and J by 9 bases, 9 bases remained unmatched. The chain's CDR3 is CASSPKRESGEQFF. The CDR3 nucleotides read TGTGCCAGCAGTCCCAAGCGGGAGTCTGGTGAGCAGTTCTTC.

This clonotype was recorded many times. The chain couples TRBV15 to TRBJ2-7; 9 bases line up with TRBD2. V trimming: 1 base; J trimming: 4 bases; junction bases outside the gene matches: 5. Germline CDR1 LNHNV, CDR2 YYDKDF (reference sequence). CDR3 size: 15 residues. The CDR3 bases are TGTGCCACCAGCAGAGCGGGCGGGAGGGGATACGAGCAGTACTTC. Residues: CATSRAGGRGYEQYF.

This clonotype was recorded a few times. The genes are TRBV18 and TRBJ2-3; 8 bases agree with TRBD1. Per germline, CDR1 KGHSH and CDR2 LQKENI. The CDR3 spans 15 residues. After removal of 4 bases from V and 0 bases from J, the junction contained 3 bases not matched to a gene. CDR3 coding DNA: TGTGCCAGCTCACACCGGGACAGGAGCACAGATACGCAGTATTTT. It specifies CASSHRDRSTDTQYF.

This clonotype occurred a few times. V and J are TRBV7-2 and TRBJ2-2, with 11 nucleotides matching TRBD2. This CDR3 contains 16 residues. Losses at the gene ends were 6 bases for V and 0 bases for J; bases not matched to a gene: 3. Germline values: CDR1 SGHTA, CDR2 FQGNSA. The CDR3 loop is CASSLSGRANTGELFF. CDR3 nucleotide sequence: TGTGCCAGCAGTCTTAGCGGGAGGGCGAACACCGGGGAGCTGTTTTTT.

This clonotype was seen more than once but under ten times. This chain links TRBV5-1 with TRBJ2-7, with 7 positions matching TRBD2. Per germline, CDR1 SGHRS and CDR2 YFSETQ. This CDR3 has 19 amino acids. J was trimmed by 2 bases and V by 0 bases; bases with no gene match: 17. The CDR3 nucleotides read TGCGCCAGCAGCTTGGGGGCAGGGTACGCAAGCGGGGTACCCTACGAGCAGTACTTC. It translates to CASSLGAGYASGVPYEQYF.

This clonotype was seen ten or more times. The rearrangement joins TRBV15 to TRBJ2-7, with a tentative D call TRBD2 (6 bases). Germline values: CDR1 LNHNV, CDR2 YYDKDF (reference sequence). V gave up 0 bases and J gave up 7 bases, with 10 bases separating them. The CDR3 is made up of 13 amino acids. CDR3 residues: CATSRESGREQYF. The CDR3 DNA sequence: TGTGCCACCAGCAGAGAGTCAGGGAGGGAGCAGTACTTC.

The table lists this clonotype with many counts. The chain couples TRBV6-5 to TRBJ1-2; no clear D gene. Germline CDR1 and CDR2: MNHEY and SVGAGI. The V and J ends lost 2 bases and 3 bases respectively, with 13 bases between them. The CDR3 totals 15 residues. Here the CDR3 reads CASSYINGNYYGYTF. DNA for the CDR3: TGTGCCAGCAGTTACATTAACGGCAATTACTATGGCTACACCTTC.

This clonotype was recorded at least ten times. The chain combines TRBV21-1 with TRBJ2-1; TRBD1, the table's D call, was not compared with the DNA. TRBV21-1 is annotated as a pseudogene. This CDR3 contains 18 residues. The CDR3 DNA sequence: TGTGCCAGCAGCAAACGCGCCCTGGGGACAGGCCCTTGGATGGAGCAGTTCTTC. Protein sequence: CASSKRALGTGPWMEQFF.

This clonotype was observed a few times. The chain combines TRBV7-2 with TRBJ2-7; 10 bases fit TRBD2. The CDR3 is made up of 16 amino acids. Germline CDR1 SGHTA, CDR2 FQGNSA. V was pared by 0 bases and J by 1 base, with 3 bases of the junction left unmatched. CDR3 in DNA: TGTGCCAGCAGCTTAGCGACTAGCGGGCGATCCTACGAGCAGTACTTC. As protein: CASSLATSGRSYEQYF.